This T cell receptor (beta chain) comes out of a study of blood T cell repertoires in COVID-19. As for the study in general: Samples representing acute and convalescent COVID-19 were sourced from the United States, Italy and Spain. Nucleic acid was either cDNA or gDNA, and it came from T cells, B-cell-depleted T cells, or PBMCs.

This clone was picked up one time. As processed by the authors: Estimated nucleated cell counts came from reference gene primer amplification. Sequencing used immunoSEQ multiplex PCR; TCRdb keeps in-frame clones, though not all of them. V and J calls plus clone size are reproduced from that table; the DNA served to infer D and trimming. Altogether about 200,000 clones are present, more than 75% being singletons, with the ten largest covering 3% to 3.5%. Sequenced: peripheral blood. The TCR was taken from a man between 60 and 70 years old with acute or convalescent COVID-19.

The CDR3 DNA is TGCGCCAGCAGTGGGGACAGGAGTAATAATGAGCAGTTCTTC. Translated, it gives CASSGDRSNNEQFF. The chain joins TRBV10-1 to TRBJ2-1; 8 bases are shared with TRBD1. Looked up from germline, CDR1 is WNHNN and CDR2 is SYGVQD (reference sequence). V lost 4 bases, J lost 7 bases, and 6 bases stayed unmatched. This CDR3 is built from 14 residues.